This TCR beta chain was observed in a study of preoperative IRX-2 immunotherapy in early breast cancer. The data were produced by immunoSEQ multiplex PCR, yet TCRdb's version contains in-frame clones alone and is incomplete. This sample has more than 30,000 clones; roughly 89% occur once, and the top ten carry roughly 1.6%. The CDR3 consists of 15 residues. From germline, CDR1 is KGHSH and CDR2 LQKENI. Trimming shortened V by 1 base and J by 3 bases, and 9 bases separated the two germline ends. Stated treatment: preoperative locoregional IRX-2 cytokine immunotherapy. Preoperative locoregional IRX-2 cytokine immunotherapy was tested in the phase Ib source study.

The sequencing used tumor tissue, collected after IRX-2 immunotherapy. The chain is built from TRBV18 and TRBJ1-4, with D hard to call. This sequence originates from a human donor with breast cancer. Here the CDR3 reads CASSPRGPSNEKLFF. In nucleotides, the CDR3 is TGTGCCAGCTCACCACGAGGGCCTTCTAATGAAAAACTGTTTTTT.